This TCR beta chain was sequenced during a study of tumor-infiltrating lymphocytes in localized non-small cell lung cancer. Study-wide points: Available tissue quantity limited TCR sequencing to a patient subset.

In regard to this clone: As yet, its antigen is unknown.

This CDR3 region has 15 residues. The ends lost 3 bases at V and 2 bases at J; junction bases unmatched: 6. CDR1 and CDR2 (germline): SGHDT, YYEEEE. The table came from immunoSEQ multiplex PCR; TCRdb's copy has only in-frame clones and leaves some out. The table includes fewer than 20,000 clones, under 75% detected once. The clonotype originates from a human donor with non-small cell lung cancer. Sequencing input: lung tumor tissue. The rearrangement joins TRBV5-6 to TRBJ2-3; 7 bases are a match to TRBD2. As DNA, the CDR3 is TGTGCCAGCAGCTCGCGGGGGACCTTCACAGATACGCAGTATTTT. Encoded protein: CASSSRGTFTDTQYF.